A single TCR beta chain is shown here with its context. Its matching antigen is unknown. The CDR3 sequence is 13 residues long. Per germline, CDR1 MNHNS and CDR2 SASEGT. The V gene lost 4 bases and the J gene lost 6 bases, with 11 bases spanning the gap. Splitting of CD4+ cells produced CD45RA+ naive and CD45RA-negative memory subsets. It was at deep level that the assay was run. Authors' analysis steps: Owing to the provision of junction-only sequences devoid of quality scores by immunoSEQ, filtering differed. The repertoire was sequenced with immunoSEQ multiplex PCR; TCRdb's copy has only in-frame clones and lacks some. V, J and clone size are taken as reported in that table, and D and trimming were inferred from the DNA itself. This sample carries approximately 940,000 clones, around three quarters of them seen once, and the ten largest clones take about 1.5%. The record originates from a study of shared clonotypes between healthy human individuals. Whole-study results and caveats: Relative to their counterparts shared across all four donors, non-shared clonotypes exhibited diminished generation probabilities.

The chain carries TRBV6-1 and TRBJ2-3; D ambiguous. This receptor was obtained from a man in his late teens or twenties in good health. Sequenced: memory CD4+ T cells sorted from blood. The subset was: CD45RA-negative fraction. The CDR3 sequence: CASSVGPGDTQYF. For the CDR3, the DNA is TGTGCCAGCAGTGTCGGACCTGGGGATACGCAGTATTTT.